The 13 T cell receptor beta chains reported below all come from one sample, sequenced in a study of T cells after yellow fever vaccination. TCRdb reprocessed the 5' RACE reads with MiXCR, giving one entry per CDR3 protein. The table lists some 400,000 distinct CDR3 sequences, roughly a sixth of them singletons. The source was PBMCs, collected before the yellow fever booster vaccination. Receptors originate from a man between 18 and 29 years old who received the YFV17D yellow fever vaccine.

The chain links TRBV3-1 to TRBJ1-5; D remains ambiguous. Trimming removed 2 bases from V and 7 bases from J, with 12 bases in between. Germline assignment: CDR1 LGHDT and CDR2 YNNKEL (reference sequence). The CDR3 covers 14 residues. CDR3 DNA: TGTGCCAGCAGCCAAACGTCGGGTGGCCAGCCCCAGCATTTT. This codes for CASSQTSGGQPQHF. Filled out from reference TRBV3-1 and TRBJ1-5, the complete variable domain reads DTAVSQTPKYLVTQMGNDKSIKCEQNLGHDTMYWYKQDSKKFLKIMFSYNNKELIINETVPNRFSPKSPDKAHLNLHINSLELGDSAVYFCASSQTSGGQPQHFGDGTRLSIL.

J is TRBJ1-6 and V is TRBV20-1; D unclear. Trimming stripped 0 bases from V and 3 bases from J, with 9 bases between. CDR3 length equals 15 residues. The V gene's germline CDR1 is DFQATT and CDR2 SNEGSKA (reference sequence). This chain's CDR3 is CSARDPGFYNSPLHF. CDR3 bases: TGCAGTGCTAGAGATCCGGGGTTCTATAATTCACCCCTCCACTTT.

The chain couples TRBV9 to TRBJ2-5, with TRBD2 matching over 10 bases. V was clipped by 4 bases and J by 5 bases; unmatched bases: 11. The CDR3 has 16 residues. Per germline, CDR1 SGDLS and CDR2 YYNGEE. As DNA, the CDR3 is TGTGCCAGCAGCTGGGGCGGAGCGGGGGGGCGCGAGACCCAGTACTTC. It yields the protein CASSWGGAGGRETQYF.

This clonotype was detected a few times. J is TRBJ1-6 and V is TRBV27, with D unresolved. The V end was cut by 3 bases, the J end by 5 bases, with 8 bases between. The germline V gene has CDR1 MNHEY and CDR2 SMNVEV (reference sequence). This CDR3 is 14 amino acids long. The CDR3, as DNA: TGTGCCAGCAGTTTGGGCAGAAATAATTCACCCCTCCACTTT. Encoded protein: CASSLGRNNSPLHF.

This clonotype turned up a few times. In DNA form, the CDR3 reads TGTGCCAGCAGCCAGGGACCTGGCTACACCTTC. Its protein is CASSQGPGYTF. V is TRBV6-5 and J is TRBJ1-2; the D gene is possibly TRBD1 (5 bases). V gave up 6 bases and J gave up 7 bases, with 9 bases separating them. This CDR3 has 11 residues. Germline CDR1 MNHEY, CDR2 SVGAGI.

This clonotype was observed a handful of times. In DNA, the CDR3 is TGTGCCAGCAGCCTAACCACGGGACAGGGGGTAAATTCACCCCTCCACTTT. Translating gives CASSLTTGQGVNSPLHF. This sequence joins TRBV6-6 and TRBJ1-6, with TRBD1 identical over 11 bases. Losses at the gene ends were 6 bases for V and 7 bases for J; bases not matched to a gene: 11. This CDR3 is 17 amino acids long. Germline V gene data show CDR1 as MNHNY and CDR2 as SVGAGI (reference sequence).

This clonotype was seen a few times. The chain couples TRBV10-3 to TRBJ1-2; D ambiguous. V was shortened by 6 bases and J by 0 bases, with 17 bases between the two germline ends. CDR3 length: 16 residues. CDR1 is ENHRY and CDR2 is SYGVKD in the germline V gene. CDR3 loop: CAISQDGYLANYGYTF. CDR3 in DNA: TGTGCCATCAGCCAGGACGGATACTTAGCTAACTATGGCTACACCTTC.

This clonotype has at least ten counts. The genes are TRBV9 and TRBJ2-7; tentatively, D is TRBD2 (7 bases). The CDR3 covers 14 residues. Germline loops: CDR1 SGDLS, CDR2 YYNGEE. The ends were cut back, 1 base at V and 7 bases at J, with 15 bases in the middle. The CDR3 loop is CASSVKAGAGEQYF. CDR3 nucleotide sequence: TGTGCCAGCAGCGTAAAGGCGGGGGCGGGTGAGCAGTACTTC.

This clonotype was picked up many times. The chain has TRBV7-2 and TRBJ2-5; no clear D. Trimming removed 1 base from V and 1 base from J, with 7 bases in between. The germline V gene encodes CDR1 SGHTA and CDR2 FQGNSA. The CDR3 spans 14 residues. The CDR3 DNA sequence: TGTGCCAGCAGCTTAGGAGGAAGCCAAGAGACCCAGTACTTC. The encoded protein is CASSLGGSQETQYF.

This clonotype was seen a few times. Written as DNA, the CDR3 is TGTGCCAGCAGCCGTGACGTCTCCTACGAGCAGTACGTC. Encoded protein: CASSRDVSYEQYV. V usage is TRBV11-1 and J usage is TRBJ2-7; D ambiguous. The V end lost 5 bases, the J end lost 0 bases, and 8 bases lay between the germline ends. The germline gives CDR1 SGHAT, CDR2 FQDESV (reference sequence). The CDR3 has 13 residues.

The chain combines TRBV11-2 with TRBJ2-5; D remains ambiguous. V gave up 7 bases and J gave up 4 bases, with 13 bases separating them. Germline CDR1 is SGHAT and CDR2 is FQNNGV. The CDR3 has 13 amino acids. DNA of the CDR3: TGTGCCAGCACCTCTGGGTATGGAGAGACCCAGTACTTC. Translating it yields CASTSGYGETQYF.

V usage is TRBV29-1 and J usage is TRBJ2-1; D might be TRBD1 (6 bases). V was shortened by 5 bases and J by 4 bases, with 21 bases between the two germline ends. The CDR3 has 16 amino acids. Germline V CDR1 and CDR2: SQVTM, ANQGSEA. The DNA of the CDR3 is TGCAGCGTTTTAGGGGGTCGGGGAGCTAGTTACAATGAGCAGTTCTTC. As protein: CSVLGGRGASYNEQFF.

The chain uses TRBV24-1 and TRBJ1-2; D call uncertain. From germline, CDR1 is KGHDR and CDR2 SFDVKD. This CDR3 is 15 amino acids long. Trimming left V 9 bases short and J 4 bases short, with 20 bases between. CDR3: CATQSSTSRPYGYTF. The CDR3 bases are TGTGCCACCCAAAGCTCGACCTCTCGCCCCTATGGCTACACCTTC.